This T cell receptor (beta chain) emerged from a study of cytomegalovirus exposure and HLA in healthy donors. Donors had nominal health at sampling but likely had unrecorded immune exposures. Primers included in the PCR were 60 Vbeta and 13 Jbeta primers. Clones were sequenced by immunoSEQ multiplex PCR, and TCRdb holds only the in-frame ones, with some missing. This table lists 150,000 to 200,000 clones. As for this clone: What it recognizes is unknown.

Findings and limits, study-wide: The presence/absence work took it that sequencing depth was about the same across donors. A later analysis linked a missense variant in DCLRE1C to the trimming of TCR beta V and J genes.

CDR3 length equals 14 residues. Germline CDR1 LNHNV, CDR2 YYDKDF (reference sequence). V shed 7 bases and J 5 bases; nucleotides not matched to a gene: 4. The source is a man under 40 in good health and CMV-seronegative. The chain employs TRBV15 and TRBJ2-7, with 14 nucleotides matching TRBD2. Sequencing was carried out using PBMCs. CDR3 sequence: CATTMGLAGDEQYF. In DNA form, the CDR3 reads TGTGCCACCACTATGGGACTAGCGGGAGACGAGCAGTACTTC.